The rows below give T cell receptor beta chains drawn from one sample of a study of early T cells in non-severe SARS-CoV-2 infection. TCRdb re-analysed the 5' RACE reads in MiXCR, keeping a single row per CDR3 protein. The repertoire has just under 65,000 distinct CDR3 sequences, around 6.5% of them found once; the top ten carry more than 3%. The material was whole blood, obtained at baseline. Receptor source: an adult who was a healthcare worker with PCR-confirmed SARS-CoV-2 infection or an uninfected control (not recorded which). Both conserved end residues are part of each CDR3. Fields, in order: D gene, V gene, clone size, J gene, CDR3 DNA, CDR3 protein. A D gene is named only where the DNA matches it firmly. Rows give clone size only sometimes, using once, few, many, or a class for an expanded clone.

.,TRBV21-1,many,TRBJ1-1,TGTGCCAGCAGCAGAGACAGCATGAACACTGAAGCTTTCTTT,CASSRDSMNTEAFF
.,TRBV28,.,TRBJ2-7,TGTGCCAGCAGGGGGCAAGGAACACGCGAGCAGTACTTC,CASRGQGTREQYF
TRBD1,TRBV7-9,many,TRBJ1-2,TGTGCCAGCAGCCTGGGACAGGGGCAGGATGGCTACACCTTC,CASSLGQGQDGYTF
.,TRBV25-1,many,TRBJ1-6,TGTGCCAGCAGCAAAAGCTCCTATAATTCACCCCTCCACTTT,CASSKSSYNSPLHF
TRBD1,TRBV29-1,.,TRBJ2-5,TGCAGCGTTGAGATGGGACAGGCCCAAGAGACCCAGTACTTC,CSVEMGQAQETQYF
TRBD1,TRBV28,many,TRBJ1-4,TGTGCCAGCAGTTCGGGACAGGGAGATGAAAAACTGTTTTTT,CASSSGQGDEKLFF
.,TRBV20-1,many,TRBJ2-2,TGCAGTGCTAGAGATTTTAGCCCCCAGGGTGTCGTAGGCACCGGGGAGCTGTTTTTT,CSARDFSPQGVVGTGELFF
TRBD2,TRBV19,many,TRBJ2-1,TGTGCCAGTAGTCCGACTAGCGGGAACAATGAGCAGTTCTTC,CASSPTSGNNEQFF
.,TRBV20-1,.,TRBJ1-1,TGCAGTGCTAGAGATCCTAGGGAAGCTTTCTTT,CSARDPREAFF
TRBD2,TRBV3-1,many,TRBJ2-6,TGTGCCAGCAGCCAAGATCTAATGACTAGCGGGTTATACTCTGGGGCCAACGTCCTGACTTTC,CASSQDLMTSGLYSGANVLTF
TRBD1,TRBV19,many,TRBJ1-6,TGTGCCAGTACCCCCGACAGGGGACAGAGGATTTCACCCCTCCACTTT,CASTPDRGQRISPLHF
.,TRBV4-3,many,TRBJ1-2,TGCGCCAGCAGCCAAAACTATCAGTATGGCTACACCTTC,CASSQNYQYGYTF
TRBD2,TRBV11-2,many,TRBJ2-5,TGTGCCAGCAGCTTCGGGGCTAGCGGGAGGGGGGAGACCCAGTACTTC,CASSFGASGRGETQYF
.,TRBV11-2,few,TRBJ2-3,TGTGCCAGCAGCCCTTACGCGAGGGTCACAGATACGCAGTATTTT,CASSPYARVTDTQYF
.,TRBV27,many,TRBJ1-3,TGTGACCTAATATTTAAGGGCACCATATATTTT,CDLIFKGTIYF
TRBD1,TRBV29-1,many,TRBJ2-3,TGCAGCGTTGTGGGGGACAGCCTCACAGATACGCAGTATTTT,CSVVGDSLTDTQYF
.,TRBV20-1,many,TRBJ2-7,TGCAGTGCACCTGGACAAGCTCTTGTTGAGCAGTACTTC,CSAPGQALVEQYF
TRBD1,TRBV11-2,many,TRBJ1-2,TGTGCCAGCAGCTCGGGACAGTTCCCCCCCTATGGCTACACCTTC,CASSSGQFPPYGYTF
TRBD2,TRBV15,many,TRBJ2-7,TGTGCCACCAGCAGAGCCCAGACTAGCGGGACCTACGGGCAGTACTTC,CATSRAQTSGTYGQYF
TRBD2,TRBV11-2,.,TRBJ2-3,TGTGCCAGCAGCTTAGATCCCGCGGGAGGTGTGACAGATACGCAGTATTTT,CASSLDPAGGVTDTQYF
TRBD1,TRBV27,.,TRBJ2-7,TGTGCCAGCAGTTTTCAGGGGGCACACGAGCAGTACTTC,CASSFQGAHEQYF
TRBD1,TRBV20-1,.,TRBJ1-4,TGCAGTGCCCCATGGACAGGGGATGGTGAAAAACTGTTTTTT,CSAPWTGDGEKLFF
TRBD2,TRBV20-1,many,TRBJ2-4,TGCAGTGCTAGAGCCACTAGCGTCCTTCAGTACTTC,CSARATSVLQYF
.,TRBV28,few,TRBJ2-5,TGTGCCAGCAGTTCGGTCCTTCGGAGGGCCGAGACCCAGTACTTC,CASSSVLRRAETQYF
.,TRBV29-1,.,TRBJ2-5,TGCAGCGTTAGGGATACGGTTTACCAAGAGACCCAGTACTTC,CSVRDTVYQETQYF
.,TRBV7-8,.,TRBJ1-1,TGTGCCAGCAGCTTACAGGAGGCGAACACTGAAGCTTTCTTT,CASSLQEANTEAFF
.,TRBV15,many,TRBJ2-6,TGTGCCACCCTGAGCTCTGGGGCCAACGTCCTGACTTTC,CATLSSGANVLTF
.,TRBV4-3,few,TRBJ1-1,TGCGCCAGCAGCCAAGACGAGGGAGTTTGGACTGAAGCTTTCTTT,CASSQDEGVWTEAFF
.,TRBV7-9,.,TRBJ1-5,TGTGCCAGCACCCCGACAAATAGCAATCAGCCCCAGCATTTT,CASTPTNSNQPQHF
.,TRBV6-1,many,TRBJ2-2,TGTGCCAGCACCATGAGCAGGCAGGGCACCGGGGAGCTGTTTTTT,CASTMSRQGTGELFF
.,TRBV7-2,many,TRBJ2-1,TGTGCCAGCAGCCCCTGGGGGAGCTCCTACAATGAGCAGTTCTTC,CASSPWGSSYNEQFF
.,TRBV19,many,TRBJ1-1,TGTGCCAGTGATGGCGGAAGTGGGCCCCAGATCATGAACACTGAAGCTTTCTTT,CASDGGSGPQIMNTEAFF
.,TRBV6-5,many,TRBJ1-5,TGTGCCAGCAGTTACTCAAGTACCAGCAATCAGCCCCAGCATTTT,CASSYSSTSNQPQHF
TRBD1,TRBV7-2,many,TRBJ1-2,TGTGCCAGCAGCTTAGGTGACAGGGAAGGCTACACCTTC,CASSLGDREGYTF
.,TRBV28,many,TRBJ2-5,TGTGCCAGCAGGGTCAGGGAACTCCCAGAGACCCAGTACTTC,CASRVRELPETQYF
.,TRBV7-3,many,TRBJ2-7,TGTGCCAGCAGCTTCGACAGGAACTACGAGCAGTACTTC,CASSFDRNYEQYF
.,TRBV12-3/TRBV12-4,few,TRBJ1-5,TGTGCCAGCAGCTCCCTCTACCCGGATCAGCCCCAGCATTTT,CASSSLYPDQPQHF
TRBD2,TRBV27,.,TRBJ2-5,TGTGCCAGCAGTTTACTTTCGACTAGCGGGAGGGCCCGGGAGACCCAGTACTTC,CASSLLSTSGRARETQYF
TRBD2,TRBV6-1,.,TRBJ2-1,TGTGCCAGCAGTGAAGACCTTCGGCTAGCGGGAGTGGACAATGAGCAGTTCTTC,CASSEDLRLAGVDNEQFF
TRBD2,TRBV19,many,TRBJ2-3,TGTGCCAGTAGTATTCAGGCTAGCGGGAGTGACACAGATACGCAGTATTTT,CASSIQASGSDTDTQYF
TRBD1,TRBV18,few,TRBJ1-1,TGTGCCAGCTCATCGGGGACAGGGGGCGAAGCTTTCTTT,CASSSGTGGEAFF
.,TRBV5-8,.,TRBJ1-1,TGTGCCAGCAGCTTGTATTATACGTATGCTTTCTTT,CASSLYYTYAFF
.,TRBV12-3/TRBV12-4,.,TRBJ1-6,TGTGCCAGCTCAGGGGAGAATTCACCCCTCCACTTT,CASSGENSPLHF
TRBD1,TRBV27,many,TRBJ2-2,TGTGCCAGCAGTACTCAACCCCGTTATAAACAGGGGTACACCGGGGAGCTGTTTTTT,CASSTQPRYKQGYTGELFF
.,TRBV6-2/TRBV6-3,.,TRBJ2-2,TGTGCCAGCAGTTACTACAGGGAGAACACCGGGGAGCTGTTTTTT,CASSYYRENTGELFF
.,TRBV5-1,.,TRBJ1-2,TGCGCCAGCAGTTATGAGAAAAGTATCTATGGCTACACCTTC,CASSYEKSIYGYTF
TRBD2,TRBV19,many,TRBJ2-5,TGTGCCAGTCGACTAGCGGGAGAGACCCAGTACTTC,CASRLAGETQYF
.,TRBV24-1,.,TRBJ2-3,TGTGCCACCAGTGACGACACAGATACGCAGTATTTT,CATSDDTDTQYF
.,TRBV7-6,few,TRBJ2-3,TGTGCCAGCAGCGGAATTCTGGAGTCCCCCACAGATACGCAGTATTTT,CASSGILESPTDTQYF
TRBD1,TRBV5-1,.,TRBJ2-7,TGCGCCAGCAGCCTACAGGGGAAGCCCTACGAGCAGTACTTC,CASSLQGKPYEQYF
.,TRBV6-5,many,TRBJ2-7,TGTGCCAGCAGTTACTCGGGGTTACGCTCCTACGAGCAGTACTTC,CASSYSGLRSYEQYF